These T cell receptor beta chains were read from a single sample in a study of T cells in Graves' hyperthyroidism and ophthalmopathy. TCRdb fed the multiplex PCR reads into MiXCR, producing one record per CDR3 protein. The profile shows about 540,000 distinct CDR3 sequences, roughly 50% of them singletons. Sample: peripheral blood or thyroid tissue (not recorded which). These receptors were taken from a woman between 18 and 29 years old with Graves' hyperthyroidism. Each CDR3 is given with its conserved first and last residue. The D gene is left open where the match is weak. Clone size appears in some rows only: once, few, many, or a class for an expanded clone.

clone size | D gene | J gene | V gene | CDR3 DNA | CDR3 protein
- | TRBD2 | TRBJ2-7 | TRBV11-2 | TGTGCCAGCAGCTTAGGGGCTAGCGGGAGTCGGTCCTACGAGCAGTACTTC | CASSLGASGSRSYEQYF
- | TRBD1 | TRBJ1-5 | TRBV2 | TGTGCCAGCACTGCCGGGACAGGGAGCAATGAGCCCCAGCATTTT | CASTAGTGSNEPQHF
- | - | TRBJ1-1 | TRBV29-1 | TGCAGCGTTGCGAGACTAGCGGGGACTGTACTGAACACTGAAGCTTTCTTT | CSVARLAGTVLNTEAFF
- | - | TRBJ2-1 | TRBV20-1 | TGCAGTGCTAGTGAACTAGCAGACTACAATGAGCAGTTCTTC | CSASELADYNEQFF
- | - | TRBJ1-1 | TRBV2 | TGTGCCAGCAGTGGGCGTGTGAAAGCCCTAGCTTTCTTT | CASSGRVKALAFF
few | TRBD2 | TRBJ2-2 | TRBV7-3 | TGTGCCAGCAGCCCACCCGGGGGGAGGACCGGGGAGCTGTTTTTT | CASSPPGGRTGELFF
many | - | TRBJ1-1 | TRBV11-3 | TGTGCCAGCAGCTTACGGACAGTTGAAGCTTTCTTT | CASSLRTVEAFF
- | TRBD2 | TRBJ2-7 | TRBV7-3 | TGTGCCAGCAGTGCTCTAGCGGGAGGATCCGAGCAGTACTTC | CASSALAGGSEQYF
- | TRBD1 | TRBJ1-1 | TRBV5-1 | TGCGCCAGCAGCTTGGGACAGGGGGTGAACACTGAAGCTTTCTTT | CASSLGQGVNTEAFF
- | TRBD1 | TRBJ1-5 | TRBV20-1 | TGCAGTGCTACTGATAACCCCGGGACAGCTCTTTATGGCAATCAGCCCCAGCATTTT | CSATDNPGTALYGNQPQHF
many | - | TRBJ1-5 | TRBV11-3 | TGTGCCAGCAGCTTTGGGGACGGACGGAGCAATCAGCCCCAGCATTTT | CASSFGDGRSNQPQHF
few | TRBD2 | TRBJ2-5 | TRBV4-1 | TGCGCCAGCAGCTTCAAACTAGCGGCCCAAGAGACCCAGTACTTC | CASSFKLAAQETQYF
- | - | TRBJ1-4 | TRBV19 | TGTGCCAGTAGCAGGCGCGAGGGGGGAAAACTGTTTTTT | CASSRREGGKLFF
- | TRBD1 | TRBJ1-2 | TRBV29-1 | TGCAGCGTTGAAGCAGGGGGCCCCACTTCCTATGGCTACACCTTC | CSVEAGGPTSYGYTF
once | - | TRBJ1-5 | TRBV15 | TGTGCCACCAGCAGAACTCCAAGTCAGCCCCAGCATTTT | CATSRTPSQPQHF
- | TRBD1 | TRBJ2-5 | TRBV7-2 | TGTGCCAGCAGCAGAGGGACAGGGATTTCAGAGACCCAGTACTTC | CASSRGTGISETQYF
few | - | TRBJ2-3 | TRBV7-2 | TGTGCCAGCAGCTTATTCTCTAGTAGGACGCAGTATTTT | CASSLFSSRTQYF
once | - | TRBJ1-6 | TRBV7-8 | TGTGCCAGCAGCTTAGCCCTCCACTTT | CASSLALHF
- | - | TRBJ2-1 | TRBV10-3 | TGTGCCATGGGTGGGGGGAGCAATGAGCAGTTCTTC | CAMGGGSNEQFF
many | TRBD1 | TRBJ1-5 | TRBV4-1 | TGCGCCAGCAGCCAAAAAGTGGACAGGGACCATGATCAGCCCCAGCATTTT | CASSQKVDRDHDQPQHF
many | - | TRBJ2-6 | TRBV29-1 | TGCAGCGTTGAAGAATGGAGGACAGCCTCTGGGGCCAACGTCCTGACTTTC | CSVEEWRTASGANVLTF
many | - | TRBJ2-7 | TRBV12-3/TRBV12-4 | TGTGCCAGCAGTTCCGGACAGCCCTACGAGCAGTACTTC | CASSSGQPYEQYF
few | - | TRBJ1-1 | TRBV20-1 | TGCAGTGCTAGAGATGATAGGGGGGGTTCGACTGAAGCTTTCTTT | CSARDDRGGSTEAFF
few | - | TRBJ2-2 | TRBV24-1 | TGTGCCAGCAGCCACGACTACCTTGAGCAGTTTTTT | CASSHDYLEQFF
- | - | TRBJ2-6 | TRBV15 | TGTGCCACCAGCAGAGATCTAGCGCTCAACGTCCTGACTTTC | CATSRDLALNVLTF
many | TRBD1 | TRBJ2-7 | TRBV6-2/TRBV6-3 | TGTGCCAGCAGTCGACCACAGGGGAATGGCTACGAGCAGTACTTC | CASSRPQGNGYEQYF
few | TRBD1 | TRBJ2-5 | TRBV6-5 | TGTGCCAGCAGTTCCCCGGGACAGGGTCGGACCCAGTACTTC | CASSSPGQGRTQYF
many | - | TRBJ2-5 | TRBV14 | TGTGCCAGCAGCCAAGAGCTGGGGGAGACCCAGTACTTC | CASSQELGETQYF
- | TRBD2 | TRBJ2-5 | TRBV12-5 | TGTGCTAGTGGTTTGCAAACGAGACTAGCGGGAGCTTGGCAAGAGACCCAGTACTTC | CASGLQTRLAGAWQETQYF
- | - | TRBJ2-7 | TRBV20-1 | TGCAGTGCTCTGACTACCGCAGATACGCAGTACTTC | CSALTTADTQYF
- | TRBD1 | TRBJ1-6 | TRBV7-2 | TGTGCCAGCAGCCCGAACAGGGGGCTAGATTCACCCCTCCACTTT | CASSPNRGLDSPLHF
many | - | TRBJ2-2 | TRBV7-2 | TGTGCCAGCAGCTTAGATAGTCCCGGGGAGCTGTTTTTT | CASSLDSPGELFF
- | TRBD2 | TRBJ2-7 | TRBV2 | TGTGCCAGCAGTGATCTAGCGGACAATGAGCAGTACTTC | CASSDLADNEQYF
many | - | TRBJ2-5 | TRBV2 | TGTGCCAGCAGTGAAAGGAAGGTTTTAGAGACCCAGTACTTC | CASSERKVLETQYF
- | - | TRBJ1-2 | TRBV5-1 | TGCGCCAGCAGCTTGGTTTGGGGTTCGGGCTACACCTTC | CASSLVWGSGYTF
many | TRBD1 | TRBJ1-5 | TRBV12-3/TRBV12-4 | TGTGCCAGCAGTCCACATACAGGGGATAGCAATCAGCCCCAGCATTTT | CASSPHTGDSNQPQHF
many | TRBD2 | TRBJ2-7 | TRBV5-8 | TGTGCCAGCAGTGCCCGGGGAGGGGCTATCGAGCAGTACTTC | CASSARGGAIEQYF
- | - | TRBJ2-7 | TRBV19 | TGTGCCAGTAGTATAGACGGGGCCTACGAGCAGTACTTC | CASSIDGAYEQYF
many | - | TRBJ1-5 | TRBV6-5 | TGTGCCAGCAGTTACTCCGGGGGAGGCAATCAGCCCCAGCATTTT | CASSYSGGGNQPQHF
once | - | TRBJ1-6 | TRBV24-1 | TGTGCCACCAGACCCGGGACATTTGATAATTCACCCCTCCACTTT | CATRPGTFDNSPLHF
- | - | TRBJ1-6 | TRBV2 | TGTGCCAGCGACCTGGGGACTAATTCACCCCTCCACTTT | CASDLGTNSPLHF
- | - | TRBJ2-6 | TRBV19 | TGTGCCAGTAGTATAGCGGGCAGGGCCAACGTCCTGACTTTC | CASSIAGRANVLTF
few | TRBD1 | TRBJ2-5 | TRBV4-3 | TGCGCCAGCAGCCAAAATGTGGACAGGGGGCGGCAAGAGACCCAGTACTTC | CASSQNVDRGRQETQYF
- | - | TRBJ2-5 | TRBV12-3/TRBV12-4 | TGTGCCAGCAGTTTGTGGGCCGTGGAGACCCAGTACTTC | CASSLWAVETQYF
few | - | TRBJ1-1 | TRBV13 | TGTGCCAGCAGACAGCAGGGGCGCGGGACTGAAGCTTTCTTT | CASRQQGRGTEAFF
many | TRBD2 | TRBJ2-7 | TRBV20-1 | TGCAGTGCTAGAGATCTCTCGGCTAGCGGGGGTCTCGAGCAGTACTTC | CSARDLSASGGLEQYF
- | TRBD2 | TRBJ2-7 | TRBV5-1 | TGCGCCAGCAGCCTGAAGGGGGTTAGCGGGAGCGACGAGCAGTACTTC | CASSLKGVSGSDEQYF
- | - | TRBJ1-2 | TRBV28 | TGTGCCAGCAGTTTAGGACAAGATGCTGGCTACACCTTC | CASSLGQDAGYTF
- | TRBD2 | TRBJ2-7 | TRBV14 | TGTGCCAGCAGCCAAGGGACTAGCGGGAATGAGCAGTACTTC | CASSQGTSGNEQYF
many | TRBD2 | TRBJ2-5 | TRBV7-9 | TGTGCCAGCAGCTTCTTGGTGGCTAGCGGGAAGGAGACCCAGTACTTC | CASSFLVASGKETQYF
- | TRBD2 | TRBJ2-5 | TRBV20-1 | TGCAGTGCGGCAAGCGGGAGGGGGACCCAGTACTTC | CSAASGRGTQYF